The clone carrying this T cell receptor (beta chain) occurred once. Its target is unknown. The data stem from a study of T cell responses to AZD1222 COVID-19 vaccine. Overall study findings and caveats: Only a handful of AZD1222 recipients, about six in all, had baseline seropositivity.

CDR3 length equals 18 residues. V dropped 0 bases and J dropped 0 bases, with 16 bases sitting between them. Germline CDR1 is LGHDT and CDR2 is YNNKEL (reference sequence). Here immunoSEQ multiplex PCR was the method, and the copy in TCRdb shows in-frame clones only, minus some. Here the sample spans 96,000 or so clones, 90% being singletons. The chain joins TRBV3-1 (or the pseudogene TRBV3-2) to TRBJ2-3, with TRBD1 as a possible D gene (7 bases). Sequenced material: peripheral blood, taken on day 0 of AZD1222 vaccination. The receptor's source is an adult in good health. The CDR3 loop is CASSQDGQGGTSTDTQYF. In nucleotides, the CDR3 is TGTGCCAGCAGCCAAGACGGGCAGGGGGGTACGAGCACAGATACGCAGTATTTT.